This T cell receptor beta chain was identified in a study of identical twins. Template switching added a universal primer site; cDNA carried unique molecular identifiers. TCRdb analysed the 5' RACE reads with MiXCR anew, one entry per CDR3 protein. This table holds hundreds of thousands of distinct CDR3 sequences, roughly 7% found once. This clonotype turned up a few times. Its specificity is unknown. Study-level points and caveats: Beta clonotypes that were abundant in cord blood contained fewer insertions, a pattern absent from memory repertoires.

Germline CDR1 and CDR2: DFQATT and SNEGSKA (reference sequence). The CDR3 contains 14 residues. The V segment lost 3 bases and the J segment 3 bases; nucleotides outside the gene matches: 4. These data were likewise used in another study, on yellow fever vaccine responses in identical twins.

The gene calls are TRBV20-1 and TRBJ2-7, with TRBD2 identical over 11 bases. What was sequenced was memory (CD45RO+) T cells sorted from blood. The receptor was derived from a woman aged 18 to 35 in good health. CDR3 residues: CSARKTSGSYEQYF. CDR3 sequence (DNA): TGCAGTGCTAGGAAAACTAGCGGGAGCTACGAGCAGTACTTC.